One and the same sample provided the 20 T cell receptor beta chains below, sequenced in a study of long-term antiretroviral therapy in people with HIV. The assay, immunoSEQ v3.0, was run at survey level. This table comes from immunoSEQ multiplex PCR, and its TCRdb copy is limited to in-frame clones, with some not included. The profile shows about 33,000 clones, 90% to 97% of them singletons. The starting material was unsorted PBMCs, obtained approximately 6.5 years after starting antiretroviral therapy. The origin of the receptors is a young man with HIV.

V and J are TRBV7-8 and TRBJ2-7; D tentatively reads TRBD1 or TRBD2 (6 bases each). V lost 7 bases and J lost 2, with 21 bases in between. Looked up from germline, CDR1 is SGHVS and CDR2 is FQNEAQ. CDR3 length equals 16 residues. The CDR3 coding sequence is TGTGCCAGCACCGTATGGGGGCGGGATAAGACCTACGAGCAGTACTTC. It specifies CASTVWGRDKTYEQYF.

This chain connects TRBV4-3 to TRBJ2-3; 8 nucleotides match TRBD2. Unmatched junction bases numbered 8, after V lost 0 bases and J lost 3 bases. This CDR3 spans 17 amino acids. Germline CDR1 LGHNA, CDR2 YSLEER. CDR3 nucleotides: TGCGCCAGCAGCCAAGATCCGGGACTAGAGGCTACAGATACGCAGTATTTT. Translated, it gives CASSQDPGLEATDTQYF.

This clone has just a few counts. Other DNA sequences in the sample encode the same CDR3. Here the CDR3 reads CASSQVLGGGNQPQHF. CDR3 nucleotide sequence: TGCGCCAGCAGCCAAGTTCTTGGGGGGGGCAATCAGCCCCAGCATTTT. The J gene is TRBJ1-5, the V gene TRBV4-1; possibly TRBD1 for D (5 bases). The V gene's germline CDR1 is MGHRA and CDR2 YSYEKL. Trimming stripped 1 base from V and 2 bases from J, with 12 bases between. The CDR3 has 16 amino acids.

The V call is TRBV4-1, the J call TRBJ2-2; D gene uncertain. V shed 0 bases and J shed 7 bases, with 9 bases lying between them. The CDR3 runs 14 residues. CDR1 is MGHRA and CDR2 is YSYEKL in the germline V gene. The CDR3 region has the DNA TGCGCCAGCAGCCAAGAAGGATATGGCGGGGAGCTGTTTTTT. Translation gives CASSQEGYGGELFF.

The chain uses TRBV4-1 and TRBJ2-1, with D unresolved. The CDR3 runs to 14 residues. V was trimmed by 0 bases and J by 6 bases, leaving 9 bases between them. The germline V gene has CDR1 MGHRA and CDR2 YSYEKL. The CDR3 sequence is CASSQERQINEQFF. The CDR3 bases are TGCGCCAGCAGCCAAGAGAGGCAAATCAATGAGCAGTTCTTC.

This clone was seen a single time. At one end the junction does not follow the germline gene, possibly because of a read error. The chain couples TRBV15 to TRBJ2-1, with a possible D match to TRBD2 (5 bases). The length of the CDR3 is 12 residues. Germline V gene lookup returns CDR1 LNHNV and CDR2 YYDKDF (reference sequence). CDR3 nucleotides: TGCGCGACGGGGTTCGCCTACAATGAGCAGTTCTTC. Its protein product is CATGFAYNEQFF.

The V and J genes are TRBV27 and TRBJ2-7, with TRBD1 matching over 7 bases. Trimming cost V 2 bases and J 0 bases; bases outside gene matches: 4. This CDR3 has 15 amino acids. In germline, CDR1 is MNHEY, CDR2 SMNVEV (reference sequence). CDR3 amino acids: CASSLTGQSSYEQYF. As DNA, the CDR3 is TGTGCCAGCAGTTTAACGGGACAGAGCTCCTACGAGCAGTACTTC.

Comments on this clone: Other DNA sequences of this sample code for an identical CDR3. The V call is TRBV6-5, the J call TRBJ2-2, with D tentatively TRBD1 or TRBD2 (5 bases each). The V end was cut by 5 bases, the J end by 0 bases, with 10 bases between. The CDR3 covers 15 residues. CDR1 MNHEY and CDR2 SVGAGI come from the germline V gene. The CDR3 DNA reads TGTGCCAGCAGTCGGGACGCAGCGAACACCGGGGAGCTGTTTTTT. Protein sequence: CASSRDAANTGELFF.

The chain uses TRBV9 and TRBJ2-1; TRBD2 agrees at 8 bases. The V segment lost 3 bases and the J segment 8 bases; nucleotides outside the gene matches: 7. Germline-derived CDR1 and CDR2 are SGDLS and YYNGEE. This CDR3 region has 14 residues. DNA for the CDR3: TGTGCCAGCAGCGGTCTAGCGGGTACCCATGAGCAGTTCTTC. Its translation is CASSGLAGTHEQFF. Full variable domain (outside the CDR3, taken from reference TRBV9 and TRBJ2-1): DSGVTQTPKHLITATGQRVTLRCSPRSGDLSVYWYQQSLDQGLQFLIQYYNGEERAKGNILERFSAQQFPDLHSELNLSSLELGDSALYFCASSGLAGTHEQFFGPGTRLTVL.

The V gene is TRBV4-3, the J gene TRBJ2-1; TRBD2 aligns across 8 bases. V shed 0 bases and J 16 bases; nucleotides not matched to a gene: 11. This CDR3 region has 14 residues. Per the germline V gene, CDR1 is LGHNA and CDR2 is YSLEER. The CDR3 DNA follows: TGCGCCAGCAGCCAAGATCGGGGTAGGACTAGCTCCTTCTTC. Encoded protein: CASSQDRGRTSSFF.

The chain uses TRBV6-4 and TRBJ1-1; TRBD1 might be the D (5 bases). From germline, CDR1 is MRHNA and CDR2 SNTAGT. This CDR3 comprises 16 residues. V lost 5 bases to trimming and J lost 3 bases, with 19 bases between them. CDR3 nucleotides: TGTGCCAGCAGTTCCTCGGGGTTAAAGGGGCACACTGAAGCTTTCTTT. Translating gives CASSSSGLKGHTEAFF.

The CDR3 DNA follows: TGTGCCAGCAGCCGAGAAAACTATGGCTACACCTTC. This sequence encodes CASSRENYGYTF. The genes are TRBV9 and TRBJ1-2, with unresolved D. The CDR3 extends over 12 amino acids. Trimming stripped 4 bases from V and 2 bases from J, with 6 bases between. CDR1 is SGDLS and CDR2 is YYNGEE in the germline V gene.

The chain uses TRBV4-3 and TRBJ1-6, with 7 bases identical to TRBD1. This CDR3 region has 18 residues. V shed 4 bases and J 5 bases; nucleotides not matched to a gene: 14. Germline V gene lookup returns CDR1 LGHNA and CDR2 YSLEER. The CDR3 DNA reads as TGCGCCAGCAGCCGAGAAACAGGGGAGGAGGCGGATAATTCACCCCTCCACTTT. Amino acid sequence: CASSRETGEEADNSPLHF.

The sample holds a few counts of this clone. V usage is TRBV7-9 and J usage is TRBJ2-7; D perhaps matches TRBD2 (6 bases). The ends were cut back, 1 base at V and 2 bases at J, with 15 bases in the middle. The CDR3 contains 16 residues. Per germline, CDR1 SEHNR and CDR2 FQNEAQ (reference sequence). The DNA for the CDR3 is TGTGCCAGCAGCTTAGAGCACGGGAGAGGTCCCTACGAGCAGTACTTC. This sequence encodes CASSLEHGRGPYEQYF.

The V call is TRBV4-2, the J call TRBJ2-2, with D perhaps TRBD2 (5 bases). V shed 4 bases and J shed 6 bases, with 12 bases lying between them. CDR3 length: 14 amino acids. Germline V gives CDR1 LGHNA, CDR2 YNFKEQ. CDR3 region: CASSLTRFSGELFF. The CDR3, as DNA: TGTGCCAGCAGCCTTACTAGGTTCTCCGGGGAGCTGTTTTTT.

The chain links TRBV4-1 to TRBJ2-7; no definite D call. Trimming took 3 bases from V and 4 from J, leaving 13 bases between them. Germline CDR1 is MGHRA and CDR2 is YSYEKL. This CDR3 region has 14 residues. The CDR3 nucleotides read TGCGCCAGCAGCCAGATACGGACGGATTACGAGCAGTACTTC. It encodes CASSQIRTDYEQYF.

The gene calls are TRBV4-2 and TRBJ2-2; D perhaps matches TRBD1 (6 bases). The CDR3 has 16 residues. Trimming left V 0 bases short and J 5 bases short, with 13 bases between. CDR1 LGHNA and CDR2 YNFKEQ come from the germline V gene. DNA of the CDR3: TGTGCCAGCAGCCAAGATAGTCAGGGGAATACCGGGGAGCTGTTTTTT. Translated, it gives CASSQDSQGNTGELFF.

The gene calls are TRBV2 and TRBJ1-2, with D hard to call. The CDR3 spans 11 residues. The V gene's germline CDR1 is SNHLY and CDR2 FYNNEI. V lost 4 bases to trimming and J lost 3 bases, with 3 bases between them. CDR3 coding DNA: TGTGCCAGCAGTGTGGACTATGGCTACACCTTC. Its protein product is CASSVDYGYTF.

The V call is TRBV7-2, the J call TRBJ2-1; TRBD2 aligns across 14 bases. The CDR3 is 18 amino acids. Germline V CDR1 and CDR2: SGHTA, FQGNSA. The junction had 10 bases not matched to a gene; V was cut back by 5 bases and J by 4 bases. The CDR3 DNA sequence: TGTGCCAGCAGCGCCCCGGGACTAGCGGGAGTAACTTACAATGAGCAGTTCTTC. It encodes CASSAPGLAGVTYNEQFF.

This chain joins TRBV7-6 and TRBJ2-3; D might be TRBD1 (5 bases). Germline values: CDR1 SGHVS, CDR2 FNYEAQ. This CDR3 comprises 15 residues. Trimming stripped 1 base from V and 5 bases from J, with 13 bases between. The CDR3 sequence is CASSLEGHLGDTQYF. DNA of the CDR3: TGTGCCAGCAGCTTAGAGGGGCACCTCGGAGATACGCAGTATTTT.